This T cell receptor beta chain emerged from a study of somatic mutations in cytotoxic T cells in rheumatoid arthritis. Clones were sequenced by immunoSEQ multiplex PCR, and TCRdb holds only the in-frame ones, with some missing. Of about 17,000 clones in the sample, approximately 80% were seen once. Study results and limitations: Per patient, the largest CD8+ clone was found to exceed 20% of CD8+ cells in 8 of 65 cases. For CD8+ T-cell clonality, rheumatoid arthritis patients and age-matched healthy controls did not differ significantly.

Turning to this clone: Its antigen is currently unknown.

Germline CDR1 and CDR2: WNHNN and SYGVQD (reference sequence). V lost 6 bases, J lost 1 base, and 2 bases stayed unmatched. The CDR3 loop spans 13 amino acids. The chain links TRBV10-1 to TRBJ1-1; TRBD1 matches at 7 bases. The receptor was derived from an adult with rheumatoid arthritis. Material for sequencing was CD8+ T cells sorted from blood. CDR3 sequence reads: CASRQGRNTEAFF. CDR3 nucleotide sequence: TGCGCCAGCAGACAGGGGAGGAACACTGAAGCTTTCTTT.